A single sample is the source of the 18 T cell receptor beta chains below, sequenced in a study of T cell responses to AZD1222 COVID-19 vaccine. The assay was immunoSEQ multiplex PCR, and TCRdb's table has in-frame clones only and misses some. The sample records fewer than 130,000 clones, about 94% being singletons. The source material was peripheral blood, sampled 28 days after the second AZD1222 dose. Receptor source: an adult who received the AZD1222 COVID-19 vaccine.

The V gene is TRBV14, the J gene TRBJ2-3; no reliable D call. Looked up from germline, CDR1 is SGHDN and CDR2 is FVKESK. CDR3 size: 14 residues. Deletions cut 1 base from V and 2 bases from J, with 7 bases between. CDR3 loop: CASSQGYFTDTQYF. DNA of the CDR3: TGTGCCAGCAGCCAAGGGTATTTCACAGATACGCAGTATTTT.

J is TRBJ1-6 and V is TRBV10-3; unclear D gene. Between the trimmed V and J ends, which lost 6 bases and 0 bases, there was a span of 12 bases. CDR1 is ENHRY and CDR2 is SYGVKD in the germline V gene. The CDR3 loop spans 16 amino acids. The CDR3 here is CAIRDGGSSYNSPLHF. The CDR3 region has the DNA TGTGCCATCAGGGATGGTGGGAGCTCCTATAATTCACCCCTCCACTTT.

This clone is a singleton in its sample. This chain uses TRBV5-1 with TRBJ1-6; no reliable D call. Germline assignment: CDR1 SGHRS and CDR2 YFSETQ. The CDR3 extends over 16 amino acids. V gave up 0 bases and J gave up 2 bases, with 9 bases separating them. The CDR3 protein is CASSLAGLPYNSPLHF. CDR3 nucleotides: TGCGCCAGCAGCTTGGCCGGATTGCCCTATAATTCACCCCTCCACTTT.

The chain employs TRBV29-1 and TRBJ2-7, with D unresolved. This CDR3 contains 12 residues. V dropped 2 bases and J dropped 0 bases, with 5 bases sitting between them. Germline V CDR1 and CDR2: SQVTM, ANQGSEA. Here the CDR3 DNA reads TGCAGCGTTGAACAGAACTCCTACGAGCAGTACTTC. It specifies CSVEQNSYEQYF.

V usage is TRBV5-8 and J usage is TRBJ2-3; 9 nucleotides match TRBD2. The CDR3 totals 15 residues. Unmatched junction bases numbered 4, after V lost 0 bases and J lost 5 bases. The germline V gene has CDR1 SGHTS and CDR2 YDEGEE. In DNA form, the CDR3 reads TGTGCCAGCAGCTTGGCTAGCGGGAATGGAGATACGCAGTATTTT. The encoded protein is CASSLASGNGDTQYF.

The chain carries TRBV10-3 and TRBJ1-6; TRBD1 aligns across 7 bases. The CDR3 contains 11 residues. CDR1 ENHRY and CDR2 SYGVKD come from the germline V gene. V trimming: 10 bases; J trimming: 14 bases; junction bases outside the gene matches: 8. The CDR3 protein is CATQTGLALHF. The CDR3 coding sequence is TGTGCCACCCAGACAGGGTTAGCCCTCCACTTT.

The gene calls are TRBV27 and TRBJ2-7, with 7 bases that match TRBD2. This CDR3 has 16 residues. Germline CDR1 and CDR2: MNHEY and SMNVEV (reference sequence). With 2 bases clipped from V and 1 base from J, the junction kept 8 bases outside the gene matches. CDR3 sequence (DNA): TGTGCCAGCAGTTTAGCTCCGGGACTACCATCCTACGAGCAGTACTTC. Protein: CASSLAPGLPSYEQYF.

The CDR3 protein is CASSDTKQTAEQYF. CDR3 bases: TGTGCCAGCAGTGACACCAAACAGACAGCCGAGCAGTACTTC. V usage is TRBV25-1 and J usage is TRBJ2-7; tentative D call: TRBD1 (5 bases). V gave up 3 bases and J gave up 6 bases, with 15 bases separating them. The CDR3 spans 14 residues. Per the germline V gene, CDR1 is MGHDK and CDR2 is SYGVNS.

The J gene is TRBJ1-2, the V gene TRBV18, with 9 bases matching TRBD1. The CDR3 is made up of 15 amino acids. Germline CDR1 and CDR2: KGHSH and LQKENI. The V and J ends lost 0 bases and 6 bases, in that order; junction bases with no gene match: 5. As DNA, the CDR3 is TGTGCCAGCTCACCACCACAGGGGGCATGGAATGGCTACACCTTC. It is translated as CASSPPQGAWNGYTF.

This sequence joins TRBV10-3 and TRBJ2-7; D is possibly TRBD2 (5 bases). The CDR3 contains 14 residues. V dropped 10 bases and J dropped 7 bases, with 23 bases sitting between them. Germline CDR1 ENHRY, CDR2 SYGVKD. The CDR3, as DNA: TGTGCCACGGGGAGTCGTGGGAGTTTTTGGGAGCAGTACTTC. It yields the protein CATGSRGSFWEQYF.

This chain uses TRBV6-2 or TRBV6-3 with TRBJ2-5, with 9 nucleotides matching TRBD1. Looked up from germline, CDR1 is MNHEY and CDR2 is SVGEGT. V shed 4 bases, J shed 3 bases, and the junction held 6 bases outside the gene matches. The CDR3 loop spans 15 amino acids. CDR3 sequence: CASSSFGTGKETQYF. The CDR3 DNA reads TGTGCCAGCAGTTCCTTCGGGACAGGGAAAGAGACCCAGTACTTC.

This chain joins TRBV27 and TRBJ1-6, with TRBD1 as a possible D gene (5 bases). Per the germline V gene, CDR1 is MNHEY and CDR2 is SMNVEV (reference sequence). This CDR3 spans 14 amino acids. V lost 3 bases and J 5 bases, leaving 8 bases between the germline ends. The CDR3 region has the DNA TGTGCCAGCAGTTTCGGGACCCATAATTCACCCCTCCACTTT. Protein: CASSFGTHNSPLHF.

This sequence joins TRBV2 and TRBJ2-2; 9 nucleotides agree with TRBD1. The CDR3 is made up of 14 amino acids. V trimming: 5 bases; J trimming: 6 bases; junction bases outside the gene matches: 4. Germline-derived CDR1 and CDR2 are SNHLY and FYNNEI. CDR3 sequence reads: CASSSGTGSGELFF. The CDR3 DNA is TGTGCCAGCAGTTCCGGGACAGGGTCCGGGGAGCTGTTTTTT.

The chain is built from TRBV5-4 and TRBJ2-1; 11 bases map to TRBD2. This CDR3 has 17 amino acids. Per the germline V gene, CDR1 is SGHNT and CDR2 is YYREEE (reference sequence). V lost 0 bases to trimming and J lost 5 bases; unmatched junction nucleotides: 7. CDR3: CASSLVSLAGGDNEQFF. The CDR3 DNA follows: TGTGCCAGCAGCTTGGTTTCTCTAGCGGGGGGCGACAATGAGCAGTTCTTC.

The CDR3 region has the DNA TGTGCCAGTAACTCTCCAGGACGCGCAACTAATGAAAAACTGTTTTTT. Amino acid sequence: CASNSPGRATNEKLFF. The genes are TRBV19 and TRBJ1-4; no firm D call. Trimming cost V 7 bases and J 0 bases, with 15 bases left between them. The V gene's germline CDR1 is LNHDA and CDR2 SQIVND (reference sequence). This CDR3 contains 16 residues.

The CDR3 loop is CATSRDQGQGRGYTF. CDR3 bases: TGTGCCACCAGCAGAGATCAAGGACAGGGTAGGGGCTACACCTTC. The chain joins TRBV15 to TRBJ1-2; the match to TRBD1 covers 8 bases. CDR3 size: 15 residues. Germline V lookup: CDR1 LNHNV, CDR2 YYDKDF (reference sequence). V shed 0 bases and J 8 bases; nucleotides not matched to a gene: 8.

This chain connects TRBV27 to TRBJ2-3, with a tentative D call TRBD1 (5 bases). Germline lookup yields CDR1 MNHEY and CDR2 SMNVEV (reference sequence). The V gene lost 5 bases and the J gene lost 3 bases, with 15 bases spanning the gap. This CDR3 spans 15 amino acids. CDR3 in amino acids: CASSVQGFPTDTQYF. Written as DNA, the CDR3 is TGTGCCAGCAGTGTTCAGGGATTCCCTACAGATACGCAGTATTTT.

CDR3 nucleotides: TGTGCCAGCAGCCAAGATAAACAGGGAACAAAACGTTACTCCAATGAGCAGTTCTTC. Protein product: CASSQDKQGTKRYSNEQFF. V gene TRBV3-1 (or the pseudogene TRBV3-2) combines with J gene TRBJ2-1, with D possibly TRBD1 on 6 matching bases. V was cut by 0 bases and J by 6 bases, with 24 bases left in between. This CDR3 comprises 19 residues. CDR1 LGHDT and CDR2 YNNKEL come from the germline V gene (reference sequence).